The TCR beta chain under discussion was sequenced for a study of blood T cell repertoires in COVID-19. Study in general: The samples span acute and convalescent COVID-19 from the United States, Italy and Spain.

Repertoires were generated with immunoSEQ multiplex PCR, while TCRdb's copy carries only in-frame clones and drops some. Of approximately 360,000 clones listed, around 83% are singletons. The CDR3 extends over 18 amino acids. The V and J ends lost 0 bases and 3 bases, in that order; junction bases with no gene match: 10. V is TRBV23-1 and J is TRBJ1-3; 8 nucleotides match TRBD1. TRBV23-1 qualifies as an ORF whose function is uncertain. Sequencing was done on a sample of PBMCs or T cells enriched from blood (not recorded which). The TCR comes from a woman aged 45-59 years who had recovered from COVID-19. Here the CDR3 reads CASSQSRDRLFLGNTIYF. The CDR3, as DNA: TGCGCCAGCAGTCAATCCCGGGACAGGCTGTTTCTTGGAAACACCATATATTTT.